The 5 T cell receptor beta chains below were found in one sample sequenced in a study of response to subunit inactivated influenza vaccine (dated by TCRdb to 2016 to 2019). What this sample's time point label stands for: 45 days after influenza vaccine administration. Library construction relied on RT-PCR. The sequencing machine was an Illumina HiSeq 2500. The public reads were quality trimmed at Q25 with fastp and then assembled into clones with MiXCR by TCRdb, keeping productive beta chains. Each CDR3 protein gets just one entry, which takes the most common genes and DNA from the rows behind it. Recorded for this sample are hundreds of thousands of distinct CDR3 sequences; 13% of them occurred a single time. The ten largest account for around 13% of the sample. The material sequenced was PBMCs from blood, taken 45 days after vaccination. The receptors shown here come from a man aged 45-60 years who received an inactivated influenza vaccine. Donor details come from another sample of the same person, matched by shared clones.

The rearrangement links TRBV29-1 to TRBJ2-3; D possibly corresponds to TRBD1 (6 bases). CDR1 and CDR2 from the germline V gene are SQVTM and ANQGSEA. The CDR3 loop spans 13 amino acids. V lost 7 bases, J lost 3 bases, and 14 bases lay in between. CDR3 nucleotides: TGCAGCGCTAAATTCAGGGGAACAGATACGCAGTATTTT. As protein: CSAKFRGTDTQYF.

This clonotype occurred many times. V is TRBV15 and J is TRBJ2-5, with D possibly matching TRBD1 (5 bases). Deletions cut 2 bases from V and 0 bases from J, with 10 bases between. CDR3 size: 15 residues. Germline V gene lookup returns CDR1 LNHNV and CDR2 YYDKDF (reference sequence). The CDR3 nucleotides read TGTGCCACCAGCAGACCTATGGACAACCAAGAGACCCAGTACTTC. This encodes CATSRPMDNQETQYF.

The chain is built from TRBV10-3 and TRBJ2-5; D ambiguous. V lost 8 bases to trimming and J lost 2 bases, with 9 bases between them. This CDR3 contains 12 residues. Germline values: CDR1 ENHRY, CDR2 SYGVKD. The CDR3 here is CAIAAMQETQYF. In nucleotides, the CDR3 is TGTGCCATCGCCGCTATGCAAGAGACCCAGTACTTC.

This clonotype was detected many times. The CDR3 DNA reads TGTGCCAGCAGGGGACAGGGCTTAGCTAACTATGGCTACACCTTC. It yields the protein CASRGQGLANYGYTF. The gene calls are TRBV12-3 or TRBV12-4 and TRBJ1-2; TRBD1 agrees at 9 bases. V lost 6 bases and J lost 0; bases outside the gene matches: 5. The CDR3 contains 15 residues.

This clonotype was seen a few times. The rearrangement uses TRBV2 and TRBJ2-4, with D tentatively TRBD2 (6 bases). V gave up 2 bases and J gave up 1 base, with 6 bases separating them. Germline V lookup: CDR1 SNHLY, CDR2 FYNNEI. The CDR3 is made up of 14 amino acids. The CDR3, as DNA: TGTGCCAGCAGTGAACGGGAGGCCAAAAACATTCAGTACTTC. Translating it yields CASSEREAKNIQYF. The full variable domain, in which reference TRBV2 and TRBJ2-4 provide the parts outside the CDR3, is EPEVTQTPSHQVTQMGQEVILRCVPISNHLYFYWYRQILGQKVEFLVSFYNNEISEKSEIFDDQFSVERPDGSNFTLKIRSTKLEDSAMYFCASSEREAKNIQYFGAGTRLSVL.